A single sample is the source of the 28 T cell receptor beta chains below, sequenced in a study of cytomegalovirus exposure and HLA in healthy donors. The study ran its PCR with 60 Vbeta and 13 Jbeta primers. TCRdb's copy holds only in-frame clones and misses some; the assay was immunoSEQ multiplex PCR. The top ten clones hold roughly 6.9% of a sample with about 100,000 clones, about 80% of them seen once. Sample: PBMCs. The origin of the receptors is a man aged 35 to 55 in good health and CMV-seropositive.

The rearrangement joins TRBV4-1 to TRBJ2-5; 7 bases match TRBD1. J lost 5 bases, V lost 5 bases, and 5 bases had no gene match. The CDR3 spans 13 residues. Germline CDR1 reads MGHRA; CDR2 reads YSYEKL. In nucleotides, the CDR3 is TGCGCCAGCAGCTATCAGGGGGACGAGACCCAGTACTTC. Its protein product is CASSYQGDETQYF.

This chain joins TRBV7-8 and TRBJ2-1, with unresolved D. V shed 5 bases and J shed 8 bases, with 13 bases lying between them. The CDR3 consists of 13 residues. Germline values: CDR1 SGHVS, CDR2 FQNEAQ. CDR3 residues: CASSLTAGYEQFF. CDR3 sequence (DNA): TGTGCCAGCAGCCTGACTGCCGGGTATGAGCAGTTCTTC.

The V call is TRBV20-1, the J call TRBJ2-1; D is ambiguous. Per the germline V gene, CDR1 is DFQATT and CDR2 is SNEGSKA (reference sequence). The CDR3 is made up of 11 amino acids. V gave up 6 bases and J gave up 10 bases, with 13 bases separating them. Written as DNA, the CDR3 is TGCAGTGCCCAGAGGCCCCTAGAGCAGTTCTTC. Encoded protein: CSAQRPLEQFF.

Written as DNA, the CDR3 is TGTGCCAGCAGCCCGACGTTACAGGGATACGAGCAGTACTTC. It translates to CASSPTLQGYEQYF. The chain employs TRBV11-2 and TRBJ2-7; a possible D gene is TRBD1 (6 bases). The germline CDR1 and CDR2 sequences are SGHAT and FQNNGV. Deletions cut 5 bases from V and 4 bases from J, with 15 bases between. This CDR3 contains 14 residues.

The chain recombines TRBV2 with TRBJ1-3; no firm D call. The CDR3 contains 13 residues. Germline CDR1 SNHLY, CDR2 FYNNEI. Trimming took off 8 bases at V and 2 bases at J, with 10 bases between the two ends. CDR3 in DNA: TGTGCCAGCGGGCCGACACCTGGAAACACCATATATTTT. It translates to CASGPTPGNTIYF.

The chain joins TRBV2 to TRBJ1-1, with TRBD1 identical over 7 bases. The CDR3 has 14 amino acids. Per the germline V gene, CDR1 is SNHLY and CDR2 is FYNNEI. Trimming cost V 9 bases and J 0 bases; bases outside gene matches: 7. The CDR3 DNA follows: TGTGCCAGTGGGACAGATTTTTTGAACACTGAAGCTTTCTTT. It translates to CASGTDFLNTEAFF. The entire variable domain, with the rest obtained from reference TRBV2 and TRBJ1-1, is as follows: EPEVTQTPSHQVTQMGQEVILRCVPISNHLYFYWYRQILGQKVEFLVSFYNNEISEKSEIFDDQFSVERPDGSNFTLKIRSTKLEDSAMYFCASGTDFLNTEAFFGQGTRLTVV.

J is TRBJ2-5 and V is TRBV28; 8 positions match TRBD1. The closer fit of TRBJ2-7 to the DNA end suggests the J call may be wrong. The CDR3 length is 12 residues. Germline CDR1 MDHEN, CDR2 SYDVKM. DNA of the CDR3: TGTGCCAGCAGCCGGACAGGGTACGAGCAGTACTTC. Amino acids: CASSRTGYEQYF.

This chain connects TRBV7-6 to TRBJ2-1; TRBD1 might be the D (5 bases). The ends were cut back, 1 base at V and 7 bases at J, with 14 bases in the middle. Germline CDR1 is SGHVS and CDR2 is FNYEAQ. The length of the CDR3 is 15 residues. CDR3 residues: CASSLGRALSNEQFF. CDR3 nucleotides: TGTGCCAGCAGCTTAGGCAGGGCGTTATCGAATGAGCAGTTCTTC.

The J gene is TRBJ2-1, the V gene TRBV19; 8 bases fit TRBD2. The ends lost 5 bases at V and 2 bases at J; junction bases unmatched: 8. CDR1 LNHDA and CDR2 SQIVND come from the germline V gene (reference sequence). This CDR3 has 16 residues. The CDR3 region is CASSPRPGGAYNEQFF. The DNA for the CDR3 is TGTGCCAGTAGTCCCCGCCCCGGGGGGGCCTACAATGAGCAGTTCTTC.

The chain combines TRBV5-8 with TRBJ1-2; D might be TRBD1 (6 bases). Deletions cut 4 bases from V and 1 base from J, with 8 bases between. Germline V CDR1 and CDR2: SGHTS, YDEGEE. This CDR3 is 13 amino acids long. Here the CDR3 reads CASSAQGNYGYTF. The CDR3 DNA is TGTGCCAGCAGCGCACAGGGTAACTATGGCTACACCTTC. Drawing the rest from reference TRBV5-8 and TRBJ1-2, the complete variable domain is EAGVTQSPTHLIKTRGQQATLRCSPISGHTSVYWYQQALGLGLQFLLWYDEGEERNRGNFPPRFSGRQFPNYSSELNVNALELEDSALYLCASSAQGNYGYTFGSGTRLTVV.

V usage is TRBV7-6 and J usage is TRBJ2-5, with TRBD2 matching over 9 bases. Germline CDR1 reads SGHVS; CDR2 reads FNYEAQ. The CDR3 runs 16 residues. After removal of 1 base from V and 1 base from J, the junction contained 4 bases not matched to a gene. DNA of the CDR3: TGTGCCAGCAGCTTAGGAGCGGGGGGCTCCCAAGAGACCCAGTACTTC. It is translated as CASSLGAGGSQETQYF.

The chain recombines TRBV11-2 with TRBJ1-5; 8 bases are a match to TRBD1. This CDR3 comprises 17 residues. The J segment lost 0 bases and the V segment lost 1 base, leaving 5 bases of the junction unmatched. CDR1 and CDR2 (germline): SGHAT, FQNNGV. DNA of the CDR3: TGTGCCAGCAGCTTAGGAGTGACAGGGGATAGCAATCAGCCCCAGCATTTT. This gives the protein CASSLGVTGDSNQPQHF.

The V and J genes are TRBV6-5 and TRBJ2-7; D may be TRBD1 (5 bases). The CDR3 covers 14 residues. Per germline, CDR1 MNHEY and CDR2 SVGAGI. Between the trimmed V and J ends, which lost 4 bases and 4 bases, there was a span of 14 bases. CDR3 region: CASSSVAGWYEQYF. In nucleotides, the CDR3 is TGTGCCAGCAGTTCAGTCGCAGGGTGGTACGAGCAGTACTTC.

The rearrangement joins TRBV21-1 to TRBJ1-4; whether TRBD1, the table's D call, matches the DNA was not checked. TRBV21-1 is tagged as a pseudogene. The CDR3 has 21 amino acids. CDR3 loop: CASSTFPTRDRGPATNEKLFF. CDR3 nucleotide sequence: TGTGCCAGCAGCACCTTTCCGACAAGGGACAGGGGACCTGCAACTAATGAAAAACTGTTTTTT.

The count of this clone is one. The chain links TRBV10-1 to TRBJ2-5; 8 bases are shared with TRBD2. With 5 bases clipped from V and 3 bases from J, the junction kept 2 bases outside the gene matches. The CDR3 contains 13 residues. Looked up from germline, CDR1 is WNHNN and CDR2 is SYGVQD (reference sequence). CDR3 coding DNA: TGCGCCAGCAGTAAAGCGGGAGAAGAGACCCAGTACTTC. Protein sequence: CASSKAGEETQYF.

Here the CDR3 DNA reads TGTGCCAGCAGCGTAGAGGGGGCCGTTGGCTACACCTTC. Amino acid sequence: CASSVEGAVGYTF. V is TRBV9 and J is TRBJ1-2, with 7 bases lining up with TRBD1. Germline V gene sequence: CDR1 SGDLS, CDR2 YYNGEE. The CDR3 covers 13 residues. Trimming cost V 0 bases and J 7 bases; bases outside gene matches: 3. Looking up the rest from reference TRBV9 and TRBJ1-2 gives the full variable domain: DSGVTQTPKHLITATGQRVTLRCSPRSGDLSVYWYQQSLDQGLQFLIQYYNGEERAKGNILERFSAQQFPDLHSELNLSSLELGDSALYFCASSVEGAVGYTFGSGTRLTVV.

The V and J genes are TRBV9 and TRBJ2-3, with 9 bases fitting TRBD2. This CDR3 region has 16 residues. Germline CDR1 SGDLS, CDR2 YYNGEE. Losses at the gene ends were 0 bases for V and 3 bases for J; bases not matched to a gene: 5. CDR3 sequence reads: CASSVEISGRTDTQYF. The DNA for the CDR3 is TGTGCCAGCAGCGTAGAGATTAGCGGGAGAACAGATACGCAGTATTTT.

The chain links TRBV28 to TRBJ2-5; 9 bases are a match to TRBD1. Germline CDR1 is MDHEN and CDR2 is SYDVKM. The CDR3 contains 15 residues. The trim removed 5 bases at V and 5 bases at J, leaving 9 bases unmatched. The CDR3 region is CASSPGTGSGETQYF. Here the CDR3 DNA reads TGTGCCAGCAGTCCCGGGACAGGGAGTGGGGAGACCCAGTACTTC.

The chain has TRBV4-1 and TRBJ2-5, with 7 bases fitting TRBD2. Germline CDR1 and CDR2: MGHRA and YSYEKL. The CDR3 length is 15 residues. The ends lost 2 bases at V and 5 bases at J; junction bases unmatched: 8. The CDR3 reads CASSQFGAGEETQYF. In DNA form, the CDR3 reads TGCGCCAGCAGCCAATTCGGGGCGGGGGAGGAGACCCAGTACTTC.

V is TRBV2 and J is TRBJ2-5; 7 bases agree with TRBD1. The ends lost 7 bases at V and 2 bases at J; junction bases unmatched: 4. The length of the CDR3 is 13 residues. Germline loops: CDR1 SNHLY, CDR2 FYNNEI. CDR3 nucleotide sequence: TGTGCCAGCAACCGGGACAGACAAGAGACCCAGTACTTC. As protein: CASNRDRQETQYF.

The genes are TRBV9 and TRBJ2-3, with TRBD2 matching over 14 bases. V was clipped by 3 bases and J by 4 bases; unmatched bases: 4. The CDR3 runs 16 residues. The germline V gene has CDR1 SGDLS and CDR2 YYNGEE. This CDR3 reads CASSGLAGGLADTQYF. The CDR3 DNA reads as TGTGCCAGCAGCGGACTAGCGGGAGGGCTCGCAGATACGCAGTATTTT. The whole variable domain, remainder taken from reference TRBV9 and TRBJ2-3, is DSGVTQTPKHLITATGQRVTLRCSPRSGDLSVYWYQQSLDQGLQFLIQYYNGEERAKGNILERFSAQQFPDLHSELNLSSLELGDSALYFCASSGLAGGLADTQYFGPGTRLTVL.

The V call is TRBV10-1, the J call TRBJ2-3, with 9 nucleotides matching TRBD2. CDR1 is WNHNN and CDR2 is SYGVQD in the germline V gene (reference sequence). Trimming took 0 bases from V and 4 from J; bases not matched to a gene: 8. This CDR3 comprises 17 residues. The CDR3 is CASSESRRGRGPDTQYF. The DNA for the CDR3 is TGCGCCAGCAGTGAGTCGAGGCGCGGGAGGGGACCAGATACGCAGTATTTT.

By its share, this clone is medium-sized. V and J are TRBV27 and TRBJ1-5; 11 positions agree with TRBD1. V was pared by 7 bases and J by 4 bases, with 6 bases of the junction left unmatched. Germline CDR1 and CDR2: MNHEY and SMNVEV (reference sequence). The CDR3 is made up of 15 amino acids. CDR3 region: CASTRTGGWNQPQHF. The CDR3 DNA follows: TGTGCCAGCACCAGGACAGGGGGCTGGAATCAGCCCCAGCATTTT.

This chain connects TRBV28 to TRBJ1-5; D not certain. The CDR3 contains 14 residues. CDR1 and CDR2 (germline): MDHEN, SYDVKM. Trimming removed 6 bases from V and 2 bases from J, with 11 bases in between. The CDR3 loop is CASRSEGGNQPQHF. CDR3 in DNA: TGTGCCAGCAGGTCCGAGGGTGGCAATCAGCCCCAGCATTTT.

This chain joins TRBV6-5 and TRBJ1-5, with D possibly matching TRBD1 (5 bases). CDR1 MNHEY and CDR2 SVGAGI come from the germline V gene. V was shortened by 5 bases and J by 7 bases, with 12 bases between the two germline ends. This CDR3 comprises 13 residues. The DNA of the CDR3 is TGTGCCAGCAGTCCAGGGTTTAAACAGCCCCAGCATTTT. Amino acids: CASSPGFKQPQHF.

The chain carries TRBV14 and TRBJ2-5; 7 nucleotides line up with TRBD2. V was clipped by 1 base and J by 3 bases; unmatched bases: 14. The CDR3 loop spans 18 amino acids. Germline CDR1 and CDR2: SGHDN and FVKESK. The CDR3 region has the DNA TGTGCCAGCAGCCAAGCTTGGCCCAGGGCAGGGAGGGAAGAGACCCAGTACTTC. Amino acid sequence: CASSQAWPRAGREETQYF.

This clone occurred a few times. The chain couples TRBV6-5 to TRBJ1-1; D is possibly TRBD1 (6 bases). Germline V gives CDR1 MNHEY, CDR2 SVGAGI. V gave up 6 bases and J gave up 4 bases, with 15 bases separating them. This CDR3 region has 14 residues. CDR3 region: CASSHSRGSTEAFF. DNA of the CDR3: TGTGCCAGCAGCCACTCGAGGGGGAGCACTGAAGCTTTCTTT.

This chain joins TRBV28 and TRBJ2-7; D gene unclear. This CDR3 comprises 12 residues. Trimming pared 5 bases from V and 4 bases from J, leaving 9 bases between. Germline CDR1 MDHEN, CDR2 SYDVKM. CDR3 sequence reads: CASSPQVYEQYF. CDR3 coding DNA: TGTGCCAGCAGTCCCCAGGTTTACGAGCAGTACTTC.